The 17 T cell receptor beta chains below come from one sample, sequenced in a study of T-cell memory formation after mild COVID-19. TCRdb reprocessed the 5' RACE reads via MiXCR and lists one record per CDR3 protein. The repertoire consists of hundreds of thousands of distinct CDR3 sequences, with around 28% occurring once and the leading ten covering approximately 13%. The specimen sequenced was PBMCs or a T cell subset sorted from them (not recorded which). The receptors here all came from an adult woman who had mild COVID-19 (a few samples of this study predate the infection). Cell type and time point are not known.

The chain uses TRBV3-1 and TRBJ2-2, with TRBD2 identical over 9 bases. Germline V lookup: CDR1 LGHDT, CDR2 YNNKEL (reference sequence). With 2 bases clipped from V and 5 bases from J, the junction kept 15 bases outside the gene matches. This CDR3 contains 19 residues. The CDR3 sequence: CASSQPTMGLAGNTGELFF. In DNA, the CDR3 is TGTGCCAGCAGCCAACCTACGATGGGGCTAGCGGGAAATACCGGGGAGCTGTTTTTT.

The chain couples TRBV11-2 to TRBJ1-1; 9 positions agree with TRBD1. The length of the CDR3 is 15 residues. V lost 5 bases to trimming and J lost 2 bases; unmatched junction nucleotides: 6. The germline CDR1 and CDR2 sequences are SGHAT and FQNNGV. The CDR3 protein is CASSPGTGSNTEAFF. The DNA of the CDR3 is TGTGCCAGCAGCCCAGGGACAGGGTCTAACACTGAAGCTTTCTTT.

Only a few counts were recorded for this clonotype. The chain employs TRBV29-1 and TRBJ2-1; either TRBD1 or TRBD2 may supply D (6 bases each). This CDR3 contains 13 residues. Germline-derived CDR1 and CDR2 are SQVTM and ANQGSEA. Trimming stripped 7 bases from V and 8 bases from J, with 18 bases between. The CDR3 sequence: CSGDGGAPDEQFF. CDR3 bases: TGCAGCGGCGACGGGGGCGCCCCGGATGAGCAGTTCTTC.

The V gene is TRBV13, the J gene TRBJ1-1, with D possibly being TRBD1 (5 bases). Germline V CDR1 and CDR2: PRHDT, FYEKMQ (reference sequence). The CDR3 contains 12 residues. Trimming pared 5 bases from V and 7 bases from J, leaving 11 bases between. The CDR3 DNA follows: TGTGCCAGCAGCGCCGGGGGAGGTGAAGCTTTCTTT. Amino acids: CASSAGGGEAFF.

This chain links TRBV7-2 with TRBJ1-2; the D is unclear. CDR1 SGHTA and CDR2 FQGNSA come from the germline V gene. V dropped 4 bases and J dropped 4 bases, with 10 bases sitting between them. The CDR3 runs 13 residues. CDR3 in DNA: TGTGCCAGCAGCTCCGGGAGCAGCTATGGCTACACCTTC. Translated, it gives CASSSGSSYGYTF.

The CDR3 bases are TGTGCCAGCGGCCAGAGGGACAGGGGGCCTGATACGCAGTATTTT. It encodes CASGQRDRGPDTQYF. The V call is TRBV6-1, the J call TRBJ2-3, with TRBD1 matching over 12 bases. The CDR3 contains 15 residues. With V trimmed by 8 bases and J by 6 bases, 9 bases remained unmatched. Germline V gives CDR1 MNHNS, CDR2 SASEGT.

The chain couples TRBV7-9 to TRBJ1-6; 8 nucleotides match TRBD1. V was clipped by 5 bases and J by 6 bases; unmatched bases: 6. CDR1 is SEHNR and CDR2 is FQNEAQ in the germline V gene (reference sequence). The CDR3 extends over 15 amino acids. In DNA, the CDR3 is TGTGCCAGCAGCGACAGGGGCTTGGTTAATTCACCCCTCCACTTT. Its protein product is CASSDRGLVNSPLHF.

This sequence joins TRBV5-5 and TRBJ2-3, with D unclear. Germline lookup yields CDR1 SGHKS and CDR2 YYEKEE (reference sequence). V lost 2 bases and J lost 4, with 8 bases in between. The CDR3 contains 13 residues. The CDR3 region is CASSFSFADTQYF. CDR3 DNA sequence: TGTGCCAGCAGCTTTAGTTTTGCAGATACGCAGTATTTT.

The chain couples TRBV23-1 to TRBJ2-4; D not resolved. TRBV23-1 is assigned to the ORF class and has an uncertain function. The CDR3 extends over 12 amino acids. V lost 8 bases, J lost 5 bases, and 10 bases lay in between. CDR3 in amino acids: CASDPIENIQYF. The CDR3 nucleotides read TGCGCCAGCGACCCCATCGAAAACATTCAGTACTTC.

This rearrangement joins TRBV20-1 to TRBJ1-2; D uncertain. Per the germline V gene, CDR1 is DFQATT and CDR2 is SNEGSKA (reference sequence). With 5 bases removed from V and 8 bases from J, the gap between germline ends came to 18 bases. The CDR3 spans 13 residues. CDR3 in DNA: TGCAGTGCTCCCCCGGAATCGTTCGGGGGCTACACCTTC. The encoded protein is CSAPPESFGGYTF.

The gene calls are TRBV5-1 and TRBJ2-3; 9 bases match TRBD1. This CDR3 spans 16 amino acids. CDR1 is SGHRS, CDR2 YFSETQ, per germline. With 2 bases clipped from V and 3 bases from J, the junction kept 7 bases outside the gene matches. CDR3 sequence (DNA): TGCGCCAGCAGCTTAACAGGGGGCCGAGGTACAGATACGCAGTATTTT. Protein: CASSLTGGRGTDTQYF.

The chain carries TRBV12-3 or TRBV12-4 and TRBJ2-2; D gene unclear. The CDR3 consists of 15 residues. Trimming shortened V by 6 bases and J by 7 bases, and 18 bases separated the two germline ends. The CDR3 reads CASRQSSTSDGELFF. CDR3 coding DNA: TGTGCCAGCAGGCAAAGTAGTACGTCCGACGGGGAGCTGTTTTTT.

The chain combines TRBV6-6 with TRBJ2-1, with 7 nucleotides matching TRBD2. CDR3 length: 16 amino acids. Trimming cost V 5 bases and J 0 bases; bases outside gene matches: 7. Germline CDR1 MNHNY, CDR2 SVGAGI (reference sequence). The CDR3: CASSNQRGSSYNEQFF. CDR3 in DNA: TGTGCCAGCAGTAATCAGCGGGGAAGCTCCTACAATGAGCAGTTCTTC.

The V gene is TRBV19, the J gene TRBJ2-6; D remains ambiguous. Germline values: CDR1 LNHDA, CDR2 SQIVND (reference sequence). CDR3 length equals 15 residues. With 4 bases removed from V and 0 bases from J, the gap between germline ends came to 7 bases. The CDR3: CASSSTHSGANVLTF. The CDR3 DNA sequence: TGTGCCAGTAGTAGCACCCACTCTGGGGCCAACGTCCTGACTTTC.

The rearrangement links TRBV10-3 to TRBJ2-2; 7 nucleotides align to TRBD2. The ends lost 0 bases at V and 6 bases at J; junction bases unmatched: 10. The germline CDR1 and CDR2 sequences are ENHRY and SYGVKD. This CDR3 spans 17 amino acids. CDR3 sequence: CAISESSVAGDPGELFF. The DNA of the CDR3 is TGTGCCATCAGTGAGTCGAGTGTGGCGGGAGACCCCGGGGAGCTGTTTTTT.

The genes are TRBV7-2 and TRBJ2-5, with 10 bases fitting TRBD1. Germline loops: CDR1 SGHTA, CDR2 FQGNSA. The CDR3 runs to 16 residues. J gave up 0 bases and V 1 base, and 2 bases lay outside the gene matches. The chain's CDR3 is CASSLVDRGYQETQYF. As DNA, the CDR3 is TGTGCCAGCAGCTTAGTGGACAGGGGGTACCAAGAGACCCAGTACTTC. Looking up the rest from reference TRBV7-2 and TRBJ2-5 gives the full variable domain: GAGVSQSPSNKVTEKGKDVELRCDPISGHTALYWYRQSLGQGLEFLIYFQGNSAPDKSGLPSDRFSAERTGGSVSTLTIQRTQQEDSAVYLCASSLVDRGYQETQYFGPGTRLLVL.

The V and J genes are TRBV11-2 and TRBJ2-7, with TRBD1 matching 9 bases. CDR3 length: 15 amino acids. Germline V gene lookup returns CDR1 SGHAT and CDR2 FQNNGV. Trimming removed 1 base from V and 3 bases from J; junction bases left unmatched: 4. DNA of the CDR3: TGTGCCAGCAGCTTAGTGGGACAGGGCGGCTACGAGCAGTACTTC. This gives the protein CASSLVGQGGYEQYF.